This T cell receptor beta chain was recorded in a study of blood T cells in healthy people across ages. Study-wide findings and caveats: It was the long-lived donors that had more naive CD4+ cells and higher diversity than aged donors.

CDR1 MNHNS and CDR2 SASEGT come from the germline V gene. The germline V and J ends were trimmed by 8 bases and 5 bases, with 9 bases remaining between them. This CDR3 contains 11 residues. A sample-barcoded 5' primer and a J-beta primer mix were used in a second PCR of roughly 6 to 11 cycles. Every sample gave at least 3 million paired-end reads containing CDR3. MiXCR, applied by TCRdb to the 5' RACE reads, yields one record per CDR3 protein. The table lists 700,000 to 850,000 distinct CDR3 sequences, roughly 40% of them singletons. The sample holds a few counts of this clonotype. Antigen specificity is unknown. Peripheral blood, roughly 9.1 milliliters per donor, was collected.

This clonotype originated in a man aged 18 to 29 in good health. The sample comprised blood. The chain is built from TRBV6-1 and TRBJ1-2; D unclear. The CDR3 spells CASELDYGYTF. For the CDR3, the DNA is TGTGCCAGCGAATTGGATTATGGCTACACCTTC.